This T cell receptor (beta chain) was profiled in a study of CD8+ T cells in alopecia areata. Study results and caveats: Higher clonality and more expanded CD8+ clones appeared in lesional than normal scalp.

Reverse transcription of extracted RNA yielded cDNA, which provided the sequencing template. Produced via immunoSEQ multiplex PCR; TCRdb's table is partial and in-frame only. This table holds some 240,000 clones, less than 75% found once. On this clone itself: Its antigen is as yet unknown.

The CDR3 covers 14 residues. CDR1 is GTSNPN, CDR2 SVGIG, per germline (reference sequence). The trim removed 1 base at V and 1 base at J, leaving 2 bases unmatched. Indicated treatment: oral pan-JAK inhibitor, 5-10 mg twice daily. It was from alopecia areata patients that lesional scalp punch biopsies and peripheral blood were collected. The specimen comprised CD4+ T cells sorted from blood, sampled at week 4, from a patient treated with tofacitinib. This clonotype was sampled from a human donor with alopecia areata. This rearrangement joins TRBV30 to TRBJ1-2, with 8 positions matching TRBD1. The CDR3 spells CAWSEGQGNYGYTF. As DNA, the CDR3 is TGTGCCTGGAGTGAAGGACAGGGTAACTATGGCTACACCTTC.